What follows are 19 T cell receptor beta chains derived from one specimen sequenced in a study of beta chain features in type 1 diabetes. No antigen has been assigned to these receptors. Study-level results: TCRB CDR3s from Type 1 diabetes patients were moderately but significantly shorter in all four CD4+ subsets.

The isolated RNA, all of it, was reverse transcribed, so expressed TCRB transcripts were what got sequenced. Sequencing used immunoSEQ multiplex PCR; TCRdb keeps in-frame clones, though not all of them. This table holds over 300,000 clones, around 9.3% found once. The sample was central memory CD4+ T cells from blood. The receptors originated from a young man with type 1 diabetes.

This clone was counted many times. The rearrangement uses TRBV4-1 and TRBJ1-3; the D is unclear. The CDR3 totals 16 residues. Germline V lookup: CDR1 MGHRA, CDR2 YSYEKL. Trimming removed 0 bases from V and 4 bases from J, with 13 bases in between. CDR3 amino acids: CASSQDERGAGNTIYF. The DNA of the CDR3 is TGCGCCAGCAGCCAAGATGAGCGAGGAGCCGGAAACACCATATATTTT.

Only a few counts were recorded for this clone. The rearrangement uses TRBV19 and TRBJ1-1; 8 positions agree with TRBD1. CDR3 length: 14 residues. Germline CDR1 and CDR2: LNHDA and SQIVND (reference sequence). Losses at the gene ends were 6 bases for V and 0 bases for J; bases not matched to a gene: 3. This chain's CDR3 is CASRPGGLNTEAFF. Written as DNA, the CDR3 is TGTGCCAGTAGACCAGGGGGCTTGAACACTGAAGCTTTCTTT.

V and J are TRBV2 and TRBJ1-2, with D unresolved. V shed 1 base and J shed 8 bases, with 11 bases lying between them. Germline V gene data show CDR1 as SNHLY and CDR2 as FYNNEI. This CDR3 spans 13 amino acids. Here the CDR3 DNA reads TGTGCCAGCAGTGAAGACACAAGGACGGGCTACACCTTC. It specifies CASSEDTRTGYTF.

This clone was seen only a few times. The CDR3 nucleotides read TGTGCCAGTAGCACGGACAGGGAAAGAAACGAGCAGTACTTC. Protein: CASSTDRERNEQYF. The chain carries TRBV19 and TRBJ2-7, with 8 bases aligning to TRBD1. CDR1 LNHDA and CDR2 SQIVND come from the germline V gene (reference sequence). The CDR3 contains 14 residues. Trimming at V came to 6 bases and at J to 5 bases, leaving 9 bases not matched to a gene.

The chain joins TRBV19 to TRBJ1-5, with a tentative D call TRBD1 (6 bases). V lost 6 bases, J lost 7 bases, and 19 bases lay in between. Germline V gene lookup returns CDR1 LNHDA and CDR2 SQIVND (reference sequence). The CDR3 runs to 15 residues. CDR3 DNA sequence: TGTGCCAGTAGCGCAATCAATAGGGGGGACCAGCCCCAGCATTTT. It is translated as CASSAINRGDQPQHF.

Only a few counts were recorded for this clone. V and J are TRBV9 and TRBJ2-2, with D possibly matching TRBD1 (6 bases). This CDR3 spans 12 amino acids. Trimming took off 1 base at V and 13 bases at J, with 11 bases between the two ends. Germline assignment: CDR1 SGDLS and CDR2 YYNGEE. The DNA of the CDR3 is TGTGCCAGCAGCGTACAGGGACAAGGGCTGTTTTTT. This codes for CASSVQGQGLFF.

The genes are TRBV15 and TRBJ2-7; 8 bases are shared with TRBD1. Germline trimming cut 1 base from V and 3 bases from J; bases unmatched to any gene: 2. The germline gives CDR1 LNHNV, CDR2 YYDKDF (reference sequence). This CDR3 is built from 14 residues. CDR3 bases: TGTGCCACCAGCAGAGTAGGACAGGGCTACGAGCAGTACTTC. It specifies CATSRVGQGYEQYF.

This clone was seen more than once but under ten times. The CDR3 is CASSLRATSTDTQYF. In DNA form, the CDR3 reads TGTGCCAGCAGCTTGAGGGCAACGTCCACAGATACGCAGTATTTT. This chain links TRBV5-6 with TRBJ2-3; no clear D gene. Trimming stripped 1 base from V and 2 bases from J, with 11 bases between. The CDR3 sequence is 15 residues long. The V gene's germline CDR1 is SGHDT and CDR2 YYEEEE.

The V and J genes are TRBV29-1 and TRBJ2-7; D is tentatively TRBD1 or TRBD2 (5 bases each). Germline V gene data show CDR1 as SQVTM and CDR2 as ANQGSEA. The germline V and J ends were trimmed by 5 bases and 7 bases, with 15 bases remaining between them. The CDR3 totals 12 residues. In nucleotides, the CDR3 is TGCAGCGTTCGGGGACGCGACCGGGAGCAGTACTTC. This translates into CSVRGRDREQYF.

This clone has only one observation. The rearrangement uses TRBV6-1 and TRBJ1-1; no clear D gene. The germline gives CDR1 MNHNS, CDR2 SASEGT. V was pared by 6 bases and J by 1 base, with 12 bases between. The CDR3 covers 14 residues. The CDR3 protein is CASRNTWRNTEAFF. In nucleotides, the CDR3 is TGTGCCAGCAGAAACACATGGAGGAACACTGAAGCTTTCTTT.

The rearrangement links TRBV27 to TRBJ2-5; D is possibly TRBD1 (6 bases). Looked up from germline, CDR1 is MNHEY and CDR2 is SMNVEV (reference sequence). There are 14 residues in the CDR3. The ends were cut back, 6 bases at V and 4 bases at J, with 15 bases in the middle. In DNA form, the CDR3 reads TGTGCCAGCAGCCCGGGGACAAATAGAGAGACCCAGTACTTC. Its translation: CASSPGTNRETQYF.

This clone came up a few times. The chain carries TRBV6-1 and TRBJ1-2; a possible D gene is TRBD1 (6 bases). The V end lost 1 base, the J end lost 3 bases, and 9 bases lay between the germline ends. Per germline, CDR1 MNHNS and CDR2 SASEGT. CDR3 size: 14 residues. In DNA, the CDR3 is TGTGCCAGCAGTGAAGACAGGGAGGACTATGGCTACACCTTC. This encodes CASSEDREDYGYTF.

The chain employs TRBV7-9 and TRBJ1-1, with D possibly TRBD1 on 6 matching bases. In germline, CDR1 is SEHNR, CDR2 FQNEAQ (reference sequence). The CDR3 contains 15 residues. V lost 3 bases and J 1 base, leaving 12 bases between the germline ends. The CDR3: CASSFQGPGNTEAFF. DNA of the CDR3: TGTGCCAGCAGCTTCCAGGGGCCGGGGAACACTGAAGCTTTCTTT.

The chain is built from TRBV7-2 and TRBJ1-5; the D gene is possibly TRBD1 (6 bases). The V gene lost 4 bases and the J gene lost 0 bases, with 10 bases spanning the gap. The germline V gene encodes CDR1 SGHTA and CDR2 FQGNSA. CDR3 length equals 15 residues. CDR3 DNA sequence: TGTGCCAGCAGCTCGAGGGGGGATAGCAATCAGCCCCAGCATTTT. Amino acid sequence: CASSSRGDSNQPQHF.

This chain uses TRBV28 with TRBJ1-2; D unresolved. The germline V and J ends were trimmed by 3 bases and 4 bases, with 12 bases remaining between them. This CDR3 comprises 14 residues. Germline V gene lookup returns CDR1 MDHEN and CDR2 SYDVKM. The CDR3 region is CASSLTSDSYGYTF. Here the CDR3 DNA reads TGTGCCAGCAGTTTGACATCGGATAGCTATGGCTACACCTTC.

The DNA for the CDR3 is TGTGCCAGCAGCCCTACCGGGGGCCGTTACAATGAGCAGTTCTTC. Encoded protein: CASSPTGGRYNEQFF. The V call is TRBV25-1, the J call TRBJ2-1, with D perhaps TRBD1 or TRBD2 (6 bases each). Germline CDR1 reads MGHDK; CDR2 reads SYGVNS. Trimming took 6 bases from V and 4 from J, leaving 16 bases between them. The CDR3 totals 15 residues. Complete variable domain (other parts from reference TRBV25-1 and TRBJ2-1): EADIYQTPRYLVIGTGKKITLECSQTMGHDKMYWYQQDPGMELHLIHYSYGVNSTEKGDLSSESTVSRIRTEHFPLTLESARPSHTSQYLCASSPTGGRYNEQFFGPGTRLTVL.

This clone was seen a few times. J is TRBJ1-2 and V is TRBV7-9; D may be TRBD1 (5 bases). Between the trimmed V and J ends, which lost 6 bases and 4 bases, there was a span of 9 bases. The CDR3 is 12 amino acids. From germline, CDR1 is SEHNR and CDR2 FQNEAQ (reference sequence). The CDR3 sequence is CASRRDSYGYTF. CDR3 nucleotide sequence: TGTGCCAGCAGACGCGACAGCTATGGCTACACCTTC.

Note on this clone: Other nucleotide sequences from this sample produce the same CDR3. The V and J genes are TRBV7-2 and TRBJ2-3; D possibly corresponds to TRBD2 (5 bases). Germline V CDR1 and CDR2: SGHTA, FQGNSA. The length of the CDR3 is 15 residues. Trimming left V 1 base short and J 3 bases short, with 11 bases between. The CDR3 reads CASSLVLLGTDTQYF. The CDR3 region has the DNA TGTGCCAGCAGCTTAGTTTTACTAGGGACAGATACGCAGTATTTT.

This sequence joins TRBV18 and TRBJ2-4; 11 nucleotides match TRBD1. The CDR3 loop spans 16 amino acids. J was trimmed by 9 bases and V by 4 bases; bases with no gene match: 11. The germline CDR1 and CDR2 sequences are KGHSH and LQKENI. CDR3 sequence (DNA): TGTGCCAGCTCACTCCCACCCGGGACAGGGGGGGGCATTCAGTACTTC. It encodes CASSLPPGTGGGIQYF.